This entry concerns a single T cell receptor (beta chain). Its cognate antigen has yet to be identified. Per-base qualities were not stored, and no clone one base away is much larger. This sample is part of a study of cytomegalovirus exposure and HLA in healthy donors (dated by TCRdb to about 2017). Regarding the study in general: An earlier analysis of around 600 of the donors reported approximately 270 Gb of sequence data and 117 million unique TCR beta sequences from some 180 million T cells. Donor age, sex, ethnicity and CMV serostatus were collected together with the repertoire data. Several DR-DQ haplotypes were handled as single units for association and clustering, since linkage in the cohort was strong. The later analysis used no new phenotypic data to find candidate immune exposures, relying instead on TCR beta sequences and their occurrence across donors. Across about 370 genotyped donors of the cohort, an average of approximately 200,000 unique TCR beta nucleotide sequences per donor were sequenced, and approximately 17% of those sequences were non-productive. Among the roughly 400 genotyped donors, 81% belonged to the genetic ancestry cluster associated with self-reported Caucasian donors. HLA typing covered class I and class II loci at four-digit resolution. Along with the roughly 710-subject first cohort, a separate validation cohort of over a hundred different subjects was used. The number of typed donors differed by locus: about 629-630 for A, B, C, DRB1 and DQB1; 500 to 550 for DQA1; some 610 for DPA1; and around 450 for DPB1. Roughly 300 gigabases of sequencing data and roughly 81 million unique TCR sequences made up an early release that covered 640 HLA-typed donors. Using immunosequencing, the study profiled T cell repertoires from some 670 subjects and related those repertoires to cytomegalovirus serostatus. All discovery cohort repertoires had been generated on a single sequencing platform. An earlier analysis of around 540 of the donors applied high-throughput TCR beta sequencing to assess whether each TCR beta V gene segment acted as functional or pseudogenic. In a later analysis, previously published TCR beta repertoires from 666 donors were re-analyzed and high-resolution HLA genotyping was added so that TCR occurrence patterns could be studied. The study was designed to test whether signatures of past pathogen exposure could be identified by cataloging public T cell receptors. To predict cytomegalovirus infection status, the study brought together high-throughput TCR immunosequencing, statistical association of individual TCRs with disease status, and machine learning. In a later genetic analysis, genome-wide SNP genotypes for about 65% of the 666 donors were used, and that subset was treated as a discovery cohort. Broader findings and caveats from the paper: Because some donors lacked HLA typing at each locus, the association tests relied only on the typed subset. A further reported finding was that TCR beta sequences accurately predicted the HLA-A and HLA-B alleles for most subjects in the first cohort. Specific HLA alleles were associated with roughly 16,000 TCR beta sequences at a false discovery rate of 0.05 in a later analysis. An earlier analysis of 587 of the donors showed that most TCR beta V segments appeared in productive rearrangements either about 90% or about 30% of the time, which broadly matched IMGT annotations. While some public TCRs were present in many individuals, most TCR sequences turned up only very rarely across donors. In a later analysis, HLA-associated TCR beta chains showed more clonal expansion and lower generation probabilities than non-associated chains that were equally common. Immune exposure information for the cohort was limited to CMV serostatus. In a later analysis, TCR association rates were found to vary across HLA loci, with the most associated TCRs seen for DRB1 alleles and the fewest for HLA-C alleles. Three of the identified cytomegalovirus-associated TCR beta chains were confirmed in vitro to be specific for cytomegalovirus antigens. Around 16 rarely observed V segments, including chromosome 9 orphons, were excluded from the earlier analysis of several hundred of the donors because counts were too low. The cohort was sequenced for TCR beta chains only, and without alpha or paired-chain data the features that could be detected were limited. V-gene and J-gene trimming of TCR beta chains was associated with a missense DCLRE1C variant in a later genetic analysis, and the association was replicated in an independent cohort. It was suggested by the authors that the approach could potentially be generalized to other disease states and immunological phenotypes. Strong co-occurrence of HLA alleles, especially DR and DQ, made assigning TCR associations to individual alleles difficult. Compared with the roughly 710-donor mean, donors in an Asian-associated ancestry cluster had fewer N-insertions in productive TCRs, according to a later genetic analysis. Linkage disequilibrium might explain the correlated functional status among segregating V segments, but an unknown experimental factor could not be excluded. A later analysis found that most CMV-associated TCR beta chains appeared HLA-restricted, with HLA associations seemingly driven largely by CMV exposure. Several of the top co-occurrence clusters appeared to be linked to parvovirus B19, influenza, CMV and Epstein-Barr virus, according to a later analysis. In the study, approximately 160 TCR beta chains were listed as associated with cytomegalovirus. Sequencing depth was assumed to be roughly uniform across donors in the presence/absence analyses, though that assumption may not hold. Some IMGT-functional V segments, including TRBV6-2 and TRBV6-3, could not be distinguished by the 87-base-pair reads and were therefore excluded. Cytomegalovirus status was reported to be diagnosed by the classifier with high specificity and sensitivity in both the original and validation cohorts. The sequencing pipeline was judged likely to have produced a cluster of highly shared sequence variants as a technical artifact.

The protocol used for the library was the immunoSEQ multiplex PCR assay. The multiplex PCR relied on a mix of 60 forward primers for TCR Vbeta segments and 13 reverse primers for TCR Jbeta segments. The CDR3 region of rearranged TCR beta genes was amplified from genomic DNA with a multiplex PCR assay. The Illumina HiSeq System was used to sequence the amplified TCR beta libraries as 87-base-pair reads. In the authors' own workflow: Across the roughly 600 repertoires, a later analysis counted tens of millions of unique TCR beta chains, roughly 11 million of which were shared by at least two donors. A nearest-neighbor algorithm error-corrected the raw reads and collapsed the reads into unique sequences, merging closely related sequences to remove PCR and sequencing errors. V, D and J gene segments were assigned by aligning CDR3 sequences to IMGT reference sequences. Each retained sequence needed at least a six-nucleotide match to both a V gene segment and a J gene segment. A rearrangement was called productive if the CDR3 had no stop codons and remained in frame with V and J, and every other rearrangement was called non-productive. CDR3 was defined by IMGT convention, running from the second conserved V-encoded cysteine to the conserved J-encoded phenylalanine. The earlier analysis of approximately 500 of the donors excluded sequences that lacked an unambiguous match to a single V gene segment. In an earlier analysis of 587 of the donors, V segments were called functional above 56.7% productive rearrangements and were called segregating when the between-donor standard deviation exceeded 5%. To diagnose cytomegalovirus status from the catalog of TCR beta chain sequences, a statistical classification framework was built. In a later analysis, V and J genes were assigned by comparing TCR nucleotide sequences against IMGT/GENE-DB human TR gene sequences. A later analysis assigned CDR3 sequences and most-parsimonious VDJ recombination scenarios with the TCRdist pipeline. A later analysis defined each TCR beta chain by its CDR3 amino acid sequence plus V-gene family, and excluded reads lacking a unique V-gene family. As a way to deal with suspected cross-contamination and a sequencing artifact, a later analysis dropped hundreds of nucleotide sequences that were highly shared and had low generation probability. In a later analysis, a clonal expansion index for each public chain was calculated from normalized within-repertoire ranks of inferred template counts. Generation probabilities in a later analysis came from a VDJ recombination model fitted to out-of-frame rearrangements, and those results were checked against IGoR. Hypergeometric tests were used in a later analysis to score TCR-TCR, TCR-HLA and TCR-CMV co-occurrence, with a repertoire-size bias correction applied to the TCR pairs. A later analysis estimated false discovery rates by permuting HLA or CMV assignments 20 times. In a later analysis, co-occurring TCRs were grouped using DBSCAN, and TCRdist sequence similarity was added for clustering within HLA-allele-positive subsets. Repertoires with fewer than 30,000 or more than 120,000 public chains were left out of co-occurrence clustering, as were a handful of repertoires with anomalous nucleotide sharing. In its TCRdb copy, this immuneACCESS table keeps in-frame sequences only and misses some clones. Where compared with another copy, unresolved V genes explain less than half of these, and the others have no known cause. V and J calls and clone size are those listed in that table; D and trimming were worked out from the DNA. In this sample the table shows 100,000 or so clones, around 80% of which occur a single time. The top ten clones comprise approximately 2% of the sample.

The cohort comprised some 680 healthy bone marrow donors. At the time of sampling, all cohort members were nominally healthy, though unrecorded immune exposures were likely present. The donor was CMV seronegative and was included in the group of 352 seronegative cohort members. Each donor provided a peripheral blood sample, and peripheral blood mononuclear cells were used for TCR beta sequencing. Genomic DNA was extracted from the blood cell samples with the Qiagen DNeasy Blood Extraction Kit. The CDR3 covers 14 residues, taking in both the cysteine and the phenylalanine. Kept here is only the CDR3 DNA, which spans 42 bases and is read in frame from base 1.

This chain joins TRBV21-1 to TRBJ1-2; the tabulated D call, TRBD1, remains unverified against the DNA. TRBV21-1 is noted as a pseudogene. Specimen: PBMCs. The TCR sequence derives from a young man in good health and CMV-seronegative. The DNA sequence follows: TGTGCCAGCAGCAAAGAAGCATGGGCCTATGGCTACACCTTC. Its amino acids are CASSKEAWAYGYTF.